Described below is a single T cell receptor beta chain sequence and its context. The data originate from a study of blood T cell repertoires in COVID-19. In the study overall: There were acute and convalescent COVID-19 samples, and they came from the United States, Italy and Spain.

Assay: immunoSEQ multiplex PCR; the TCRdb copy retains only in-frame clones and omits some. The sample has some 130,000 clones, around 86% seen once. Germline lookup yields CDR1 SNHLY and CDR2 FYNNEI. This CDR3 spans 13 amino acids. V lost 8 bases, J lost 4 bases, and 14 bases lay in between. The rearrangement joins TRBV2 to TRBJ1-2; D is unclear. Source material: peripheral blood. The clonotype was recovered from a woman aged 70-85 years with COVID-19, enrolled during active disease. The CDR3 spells CASDLRASYGYTF. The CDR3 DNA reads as TGTGCCAGCGATTTGAGGGCTAGCTATGGCTACACCTTC.